The 15 T cell receptor beta chains reported below all come from one sample, sequenced in a study of naive and memory T cell subsets. General study points: Especially in CD8 cells, naive repertoires contained a few larger clonotypes, possibly CD45RA-re-expressing memory cells.

Their antigens remain unidentified. The beta constant-region primer was an equimolar mix of two oligonucleotides covering TRBC1 and TRBC2. The ligated cDNA underwent four PCR rounds using SP2 and nested alpha and beta constant-region primers. TCRdb passed the UMI-ligation and nested PCR reads through MiXCR, listing each CDR3 protein once. The sample carries approximately 100,000 distinct CDR3 sequences, approximately 15% recorded once. The material sequenced was naive CD8+ T cells from blood. The receptors originated from a human donor in good health.

The J gene is TRBJ1-1, the V gene TRBV5-6, with no clear D. The CDR3 extends over 13 amino acids. Germline V gives CDR1 SGHDT, CDR2 YYEEEE. V shed 5 bases and J shed 0 bases, with 8 bases lying between them. The CDR3 DNA follows: TGTGCCAGCAGTAATACTATGAACACTGAAGCTTTCTTT. Protein sequence: CASSNTMNTEAFF.

The chain joins TRBV27 to TRBJ2-6; the match to TRBD1 covers 11 bases. Germline V gene data show CDR1 as MNHEY and CDR2 as SMNVEV (reference sequence). V gave up 3 bases and J gave up 5 bases; unmatched junction bases: 12. The CDR3 contains 19 residues. The CDR3 sequence: CASSLGGTGGKAWANVLTF. The CDR3 DNA sequence: TGTGCCAGCAGTTTGGGCGGGACAGGGGGGAAAGCTTGGGCCAACGTCCTGACTTTC.

The chain recombines TRBV14 with TRBJ1-1; no clear D. Germline assignment: CDR1 SGHDN and CDR2 FVKESK. Trimming shortened V by 2 bases and J by 4 bases, and 20 bases separated the two germline ends. The CDR3 has 17 residues. The chain's CDR3 is CASSQTGVTSSGTEAFF. For the CDR3, the DNA is TGTGCCAGCAGCCAAACCGGGGTTACCTCTTCGGGCACTGAAGCTTTCTTT.

The chain joins TRBV19 to TRBJ1-5; D is uncertain. The CDR3 runs 17 residues. The V end was cut by 5 bases, the J end by 0 bases, with 17 bases between. Germline CDR1 is LNHDA and CDR2 is SQIVND (reference sequence). CDR3 sequence: CASSDFVGLGSNQPQHF. The CDR3 DNA is TGTGCCAGTAGTGATTTTGTAGGATTGGGTAGCAATCAGCCCCAGCATTTT.

Only a few counts were recorded for this clonotype. The rearrangement links TRBV7-9 to TRBJ2-5; perhaps TRBD1 as D (5 bases). The CDR3 totals 11 residues. Trimming removed 6 bases at V and 5 bases at J, with 7 bases between. CDR1 is SEHNR and CDR2 is FQNEAQ in the germline V gene (reference sequence). Written as DNA, the CDR3 is TGTGCCAGCAGGGGGCCTGAGACCCAGTACTTC. Translated: CASRGPETQYF.

V gene TRBV7-8 combines with J gene TRBJ2-1, with 9 bases that match TRBD2. J gave up 8 bases and V 1 base, and 6 bases lay outside the gene matches. Germline CDR1 reads SGHVS; CDR2 reads FQNEAQ. The CDR3 contains 15 residues. The CDR3 reads CASSLVPGLADEQFF. The CDR3 DNA reads as TGTGCCAGCAGCTTAGTCCCGGGACTAGCCGATGAGCAGTTCTTC.

This clonotype was recorded at least ten times. The CDR3 sequence: CASSLAGDTDTQYF. CDR3 bases: TGTGCCAGCAGCTTAGCGGGGGATACAGATACGCAGTATTTT. The chain couples TRBV7-2 to TRBJ2-3, with D possibly being TRBD1 or TRBD2 (5 bases each). This CDR3 comprises 14 residues. CDR1 and CDR2 (germline): SGHTA, FQGNSA. Trimming left V 0 bases short and J 3 bases short, with 7 bases between.

This clonotype was detected ten times or more. V and J are TRBV7-2 and TRBJ2-7; perhaps TRBD1 as D (5 bases). Germline V gives CDR1 SGHTA, CDR2 FQGNSA. Trimming took 5 bases from V and 2 from J, leaving 13 bases between them. The CDR3 totals 14 residues. Written as DNA, the CDR3 is TGTGCCAGCAGCCATACGGCGGACACCTACGAGCAGTACTTC. Translation: CASSHTADTYEQYF.

The gene calls are TRBV7-2 and TRBJ2-1, with TRBD2 matching 11 bases. From germline, CDR1 is SGHTA and CDR2 FQGNSA. After removal of 4 bases from V and 13 bases from J, the junction contained 6 bases not matched to a gene. The CDR3 has 13 residues. The CDR3 protein is CASSSGTSGDQFF. Written as DNA, the CDR3 is TGTGCCAGCAGCTCAGGGACTAGCGGAGACCAGTTCTTC.

Only a few counts were recorded for this clonotype. This rearrangement joins TRBV7-9 to TRBJ2-7; unclear D gene. There are 15 residues in the CDR3. The germline V gene has CDR1 SEHNR and CDR2 FQNEAQ (reference sequence). Trimming removed 11 bases from V and 2 bases from J, with 22 bases in between. The CDR3 sequence: CASSTSVEHTYEQYF. The DNA of the CDR3 is TGTGCCTCCTCCACGTCGGTAGAGCACACCTACGAGCAGTACTTC.

This clonotype was counted a few times. The gene calls are TRBV7-9 and TRBJ1-4; possible D gene TRBD1, 6 bases. Germline loops: CDR1 SEHNR, CDR2 FQNEAQ (reference sequence). V was cut by 6 bases and J by 8 bases, with 13 bases left in between. The CDR3 is 13 residues long. The CDR3, as DNA: TGTGCCAGCAGATCAACAGGGTGGGAAAAACTGTTTTTT. Protein sequence: CASRSTGWEKLFF.

The chain uses TRBV6-9 and TRBJ2-1, with D maybe TRBD1 (6 bases). The CDR3 runs to 14 residues. Trimming left V 6 bases short and J 5 bases short, with 14 bases between. Germline V gene sequence: CDR1 MNHGY, CDR2 SVAAGI. The CDR3 loop reads CASRLSTGNNEQFF. The DNA for the CDR3 is TGTGCCAGCAGACTTTCGACAGGCAACAATGAGCAGTTCTTC.

This chain uses TRBV12-3 or TRBV12-4 with TRBJ2-3; D may be TRBD2 (5 bases). This CDR3 spans 15 amino acids. Trimming took off 7 bases at V and 2 bases at J, with 16 bases between the two ends. The CDR3: CASNRYEGLTDTQYF. In DNA, the CDR3 is TGTGCCAGCAATCGATACGAGGGCCTCACAGATACGCAGTATTTT.

This clonotype has ten or more counts. The gene calls are TRBV3-1 and TRBJ2-7; D not resolved. Germline V CDR1 and CDR2: LGHDT, YNNKEL (reference sequence). V lost 4 bases, J lost 4 bases, and 17 bases lay in between. The CDR3 extends over 15 amino acids. The CDR3 DNA reads as TGTGCCAGCAGCCGGAGAGAAGGGCCGACATACGAGCAGTACTTC. This encodes CASSRREGPTYEQYF.

J is TRBJ1-1 and V is TRBV12-3 or TRBV12-4, with D perhaps TRBD1 (5 bases). V was trimmed by 5 bases and J by 10 bases, leaving 14 bases between them. CDR3 size: 12 residues. The CDR3 here is CASSPAGSLAFF. CDR3 nucleotide sequence: TGTGCCAGCAGTCCTGCAGGGAGTTTAGCTTTCTTT.